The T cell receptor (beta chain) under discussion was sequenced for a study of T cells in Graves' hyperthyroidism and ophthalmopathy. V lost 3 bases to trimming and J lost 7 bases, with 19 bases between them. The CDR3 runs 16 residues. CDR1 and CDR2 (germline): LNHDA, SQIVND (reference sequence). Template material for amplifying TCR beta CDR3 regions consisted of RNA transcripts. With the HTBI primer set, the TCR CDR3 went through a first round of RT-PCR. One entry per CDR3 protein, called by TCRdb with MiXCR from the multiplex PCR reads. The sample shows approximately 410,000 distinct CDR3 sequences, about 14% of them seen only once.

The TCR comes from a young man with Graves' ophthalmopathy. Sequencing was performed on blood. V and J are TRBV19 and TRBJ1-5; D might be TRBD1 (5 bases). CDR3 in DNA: TGTGCCAGTAGTATGACCTCAGGGAACGGGGAGCAGCCCCAGCATTTT. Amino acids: CASSMTSGNGEQPQHF.